These 7 T cell receptor beta chains were all obtained from the same sample, sequenced in a study of shared clonotypes between healthy human individuals. Data came from immunoSEQ multiplex PCR; TCRdb stores just in-frame clones and leaves some out. The sample carries about 2.1 million clones, 85% to 95% recorded once. CD45RO-negative, CCR7-positively selected cells formed the naive CD8 fraction, excluding terminally differentiated effector memory CD45RA+ cells. Sequencing was done on a sample of naive CD8+ T cells from PBMCs. The receptor set was obtained from a man aged 18 to 30 in good health. Some clones in this sample may be carry-over from other donors' samples.

CDR3 in amino acids: CASSYTNPSSHGQFF. The CDR3 DNA sequence: TGTGCCAGCAGCTATACCAATCCTTCCAGCCATGGGCAGTTCTTC. This chain uses TRBV14 with TRBJ2-1; the D is unclear. This CDR3 spans 15 amino acids. Germline CDR1 SGHDN, CDR2 FVKESK. V lost 5 bases to trimming and J lost 12 bases, with 23 bases between them.

With respect to this clone: The same CDR3 also results from other DNA sequences found in this sample. J is TRBJ2-3 and V is TRBV9, with D unresolved. The CDR3 has 14 residues. V lost 2 bases, J lost 1 base, and 8 bases lay in between. Germline V lookup: CDR1 SGDLS, CDR2 YYNGEE. CDR3: CASSVSFGTDTQYF. CDR3 coding DNA: TGTGCCAGCAGCGTCAGCTTTGGCACAGATACGCAGTATTTT.

V gene TRBV27 combines with J gene TRBJ2-7; D is uncertain. The CDR3 covers 13 residues. Germline V lookup: CDR1 MNHEY, CDR2 SMNVEV (reference sequence). V shed 5 bases and J shed 2 bases, with 10 bases lying between them. The CDR3 loop reads CASSPVYPYEQYF. The CDR3 DNA sequence: TGTGCCAGCAGTCCAGTTTACCCCTACGAGCAGTACTTC.

The chain links TRBV10-3 to TRBJ2-7; no clear D. The V and J ends lost 0 bases and 2 bases respectively, with 11 bases between them. This CDR3 contains 15 residues. CDR1 and CDR2 (germline): ENHRY, SYGVKD. The CDR3 spells CAISESTDATYEQYF. The CDR3, as DNA: TGTGCCATCAGTGAGTCGACTGATGCGACCTACGAGCAGTACTTC.

This clone was detected once. Other DNA sequences of this sample code for an identical CDR3. The V gene is TRBV27, the J gene TRBJ2-1, with TRBD2 identical over 7 bases. The germline V gene has CDR1 MNHEY and CDR2 SMNVEV (reference sequence). The J segment lost 4 bases and the V segment lost 2 bases, leaving 5 bases of the junction unmatched. This CDR3 comprises 15 residues. The CDR3 DNA sequence: TGTGCCAGCAGTTTAATTGGCGGGGGTTACAATGAGCAGTTCTTC. It translates to CASSLIGGGYNEQFF.

This chain uses TRBV2 with TRBJ2-3; 10 nucleotides line up with TRBD1. V lost 7 bases and J lost 4; bases outside the gene matches: 5. The CDR3 is 14 residues long. The germline CDR1 and CDR2 sequences are SNHLY and FYNNEI. Here the CDR3 DNA reads TGTGCCAGCAAGGACAGGGGGGTGGCAGATACGCAGTATTTT. As protein: CASKDRGVADTQYF.

With regard to this clone: Other nucleotide sequences from this sample produce the same CDR3. The gene calls are TRBV7-8 and TRBJ2-3; D call uncertain. Between the trimmed V and J ends, which lost 8 bases and 1 base, there was a span of 7 bases. The CDR3 consists of 12 residues. The germline V gene has CDR1 SGHVS and CDR2 FQNEAQ. CDR3 nucleotides: TGTGCCAGCTCCCCCGGCACAGATACGCAGTATTTT. Amino acid sequence: CASSPGTDTQYF.